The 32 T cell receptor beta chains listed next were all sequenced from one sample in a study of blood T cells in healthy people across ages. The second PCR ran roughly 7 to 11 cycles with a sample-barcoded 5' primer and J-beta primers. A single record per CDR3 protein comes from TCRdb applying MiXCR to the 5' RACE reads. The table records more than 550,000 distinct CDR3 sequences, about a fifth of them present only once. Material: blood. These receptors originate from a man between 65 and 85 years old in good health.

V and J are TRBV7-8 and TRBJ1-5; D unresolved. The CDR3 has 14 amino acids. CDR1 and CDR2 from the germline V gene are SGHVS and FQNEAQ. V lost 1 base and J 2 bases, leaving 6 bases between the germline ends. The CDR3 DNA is TGTGCCAGCAGCTTAGGGGCGCGCAATCAGCCCCAGCATTTT. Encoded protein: CASSLGARNQPQHF.

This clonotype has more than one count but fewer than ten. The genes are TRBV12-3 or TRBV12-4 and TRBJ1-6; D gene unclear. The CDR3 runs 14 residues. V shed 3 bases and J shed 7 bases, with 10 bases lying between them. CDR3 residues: CASSLASENSPLHF. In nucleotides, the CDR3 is TGTGCCAGCAGTTTGGCCAGCGAGAATTCACCCCTCCACTTT.

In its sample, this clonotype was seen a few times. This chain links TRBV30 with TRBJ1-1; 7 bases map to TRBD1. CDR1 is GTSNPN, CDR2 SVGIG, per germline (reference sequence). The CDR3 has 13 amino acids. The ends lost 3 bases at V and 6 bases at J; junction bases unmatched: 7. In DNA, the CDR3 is TGTGCCTGGAGATCACAGGGGTTCGCTGAAGCTTTCTTT. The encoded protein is CAWRSQGFAEAFF.

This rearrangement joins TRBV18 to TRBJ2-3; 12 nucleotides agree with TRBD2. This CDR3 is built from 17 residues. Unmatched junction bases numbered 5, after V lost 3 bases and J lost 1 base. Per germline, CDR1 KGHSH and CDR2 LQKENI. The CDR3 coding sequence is TGTGCCAGCTCACCGCGGACTAGCGGGATAGGCACAGATACGCAGTATTTT. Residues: CASSPRTSGIGTDTQYF.

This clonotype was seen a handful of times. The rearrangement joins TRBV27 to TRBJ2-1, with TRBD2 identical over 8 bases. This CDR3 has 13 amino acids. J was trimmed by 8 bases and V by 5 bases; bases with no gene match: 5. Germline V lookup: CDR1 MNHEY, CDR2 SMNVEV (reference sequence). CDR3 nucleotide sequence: TGTGCCAGCAGTGGCGGGGGGCCATATGAGCAGTTCTTC. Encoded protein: CASSGGGPYEQFF.

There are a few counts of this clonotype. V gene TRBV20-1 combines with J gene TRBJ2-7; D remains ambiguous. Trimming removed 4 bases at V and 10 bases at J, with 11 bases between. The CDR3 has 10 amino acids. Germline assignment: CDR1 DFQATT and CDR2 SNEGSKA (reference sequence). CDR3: CSATPGEQYF. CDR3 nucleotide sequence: TGCAGTGCTACCCCAGGAGAACAGTACTTC.

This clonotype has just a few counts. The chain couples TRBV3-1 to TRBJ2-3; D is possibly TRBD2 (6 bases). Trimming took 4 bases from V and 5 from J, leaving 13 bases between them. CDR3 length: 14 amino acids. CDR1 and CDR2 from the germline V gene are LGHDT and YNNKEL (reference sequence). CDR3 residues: CASSPGTVGDTQYF. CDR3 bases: TGTGCCAGCAGCCCAGGGACTGTAGGAGATACGCAGTATTTT.

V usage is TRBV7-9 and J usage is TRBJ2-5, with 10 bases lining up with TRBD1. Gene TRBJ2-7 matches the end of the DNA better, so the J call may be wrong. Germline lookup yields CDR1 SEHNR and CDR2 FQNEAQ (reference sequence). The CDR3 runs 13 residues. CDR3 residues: CASSGTGEREQYF. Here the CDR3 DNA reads TGTGCCAGCAGTGGGACAGGGGAACGCGAGCAGTACTTC.

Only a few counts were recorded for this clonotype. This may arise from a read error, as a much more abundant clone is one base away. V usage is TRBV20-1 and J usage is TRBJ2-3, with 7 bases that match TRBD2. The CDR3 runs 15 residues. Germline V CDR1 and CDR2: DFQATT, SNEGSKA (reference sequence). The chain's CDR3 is CSAPSLAESTDTRYF. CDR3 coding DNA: TGCAGTGCACCATCTCTAGCGGAAAGCACAGATACGCGGTATTTT.

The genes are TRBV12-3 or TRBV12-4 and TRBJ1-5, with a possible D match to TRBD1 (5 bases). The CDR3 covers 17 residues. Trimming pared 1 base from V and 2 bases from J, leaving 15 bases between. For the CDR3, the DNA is TGTGCCAGCAGTTTAGGATTTGGGGCATCCCGCAATCAGCCCCAGCATTTT. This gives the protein CASSLGFGASRNQPQHF.

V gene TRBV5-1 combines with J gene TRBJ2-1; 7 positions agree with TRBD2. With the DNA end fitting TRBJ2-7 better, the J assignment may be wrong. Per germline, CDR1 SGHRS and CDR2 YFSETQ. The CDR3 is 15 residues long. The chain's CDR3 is CASSLFPGGPYEQYF. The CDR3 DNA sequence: TGCGCCAGCAGCTTGTTTCCGGGGGGACCCTACGAGCAGTACTTC.

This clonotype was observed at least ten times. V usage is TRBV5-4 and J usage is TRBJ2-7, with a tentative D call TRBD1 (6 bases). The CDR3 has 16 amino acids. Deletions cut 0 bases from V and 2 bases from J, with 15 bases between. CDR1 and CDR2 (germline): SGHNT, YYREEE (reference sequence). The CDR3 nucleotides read TGTGCCAGCAGCTTGGACAGGGAAACGGCGGCCTACGAGCAGTACTTC. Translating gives CASSLDRETAAYEQYF.

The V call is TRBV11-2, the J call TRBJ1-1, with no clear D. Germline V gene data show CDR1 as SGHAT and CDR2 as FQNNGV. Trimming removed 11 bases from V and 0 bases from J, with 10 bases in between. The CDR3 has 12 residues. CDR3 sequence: CACTHLNTEAFF. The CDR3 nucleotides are TGTGCCTGCACCCACCTGAACACTGAAGCTTTCTTT.

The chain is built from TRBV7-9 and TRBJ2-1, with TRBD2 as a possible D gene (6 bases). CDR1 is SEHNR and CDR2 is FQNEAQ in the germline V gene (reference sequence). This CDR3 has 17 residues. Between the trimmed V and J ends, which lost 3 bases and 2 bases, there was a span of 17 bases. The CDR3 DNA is TGTGCCAGCAGCTTCGGATCCGGGACTGCCGCCTACAATGAGCAGTTCTTC. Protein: CASSFGSGTAAYNEQFF.

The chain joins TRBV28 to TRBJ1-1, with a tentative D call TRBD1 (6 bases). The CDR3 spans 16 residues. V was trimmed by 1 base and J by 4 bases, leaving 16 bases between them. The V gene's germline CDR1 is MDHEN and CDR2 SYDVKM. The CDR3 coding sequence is TGTGCCAGCAGTTTATCTCTCCGGGGGGCGCCCACTGAAGCTTTCTTT. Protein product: CASSLSLRGAPTEAFF.

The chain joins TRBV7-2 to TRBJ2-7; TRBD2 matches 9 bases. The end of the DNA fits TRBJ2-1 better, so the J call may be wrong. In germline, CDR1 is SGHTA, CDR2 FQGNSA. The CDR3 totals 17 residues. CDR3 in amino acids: CASSLWLREGIYNEQFF. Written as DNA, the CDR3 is TGTGCCAGCAGCCTGTGGTTGCGGGAGGGGATATACAATGAGCAGTTCTTC.

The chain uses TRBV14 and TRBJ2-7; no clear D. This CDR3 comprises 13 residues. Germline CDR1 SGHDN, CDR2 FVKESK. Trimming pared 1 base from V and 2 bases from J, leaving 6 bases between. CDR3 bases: TGTGCCAGCAGCCAAGTTACAACCTACGAGCAGTACTTC. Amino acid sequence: CASSQVTTYEQYF.

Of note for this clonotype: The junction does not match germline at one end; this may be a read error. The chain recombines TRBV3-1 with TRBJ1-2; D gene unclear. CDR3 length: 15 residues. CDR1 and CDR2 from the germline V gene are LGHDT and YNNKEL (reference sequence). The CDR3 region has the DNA TGTGCCGGCAGCCAAGGTATACCTGATGAGCATGGCTACACCTTC. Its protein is CAGSQGIPDEHGYTF.

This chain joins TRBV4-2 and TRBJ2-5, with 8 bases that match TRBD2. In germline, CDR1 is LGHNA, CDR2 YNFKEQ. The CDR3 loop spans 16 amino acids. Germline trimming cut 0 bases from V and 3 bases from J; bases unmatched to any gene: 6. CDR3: CASSQEAGTREETQYF. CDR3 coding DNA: TGTGCCAGCAGCCAAGAGGCCGGGACTAGGGAAGAGACCCAGTACTTC.

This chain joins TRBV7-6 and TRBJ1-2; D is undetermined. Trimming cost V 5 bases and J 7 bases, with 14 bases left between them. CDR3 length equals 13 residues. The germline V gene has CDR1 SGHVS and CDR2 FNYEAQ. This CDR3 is CASSPRRLGGYTF. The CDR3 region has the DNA TGTGCCAGCAGCCCAAGAAGGCTTGGTGGCTACACCTTC.

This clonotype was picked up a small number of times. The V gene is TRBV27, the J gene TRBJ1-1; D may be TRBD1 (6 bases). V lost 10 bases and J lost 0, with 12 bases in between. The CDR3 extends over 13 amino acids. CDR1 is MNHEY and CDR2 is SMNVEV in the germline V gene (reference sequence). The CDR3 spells CATRTAMNTEAFF. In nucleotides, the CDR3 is TGTGCCACCCGGACAGCAATGAACACTGAAGCTTTCTTT.

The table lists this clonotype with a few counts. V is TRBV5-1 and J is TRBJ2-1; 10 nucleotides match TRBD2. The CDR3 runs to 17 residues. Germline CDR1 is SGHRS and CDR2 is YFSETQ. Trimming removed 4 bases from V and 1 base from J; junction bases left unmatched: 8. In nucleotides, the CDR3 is TGCGCCAGCAGCCCGGAACTAGCGGGGAGTTCCTACAATGAGCAGTTCTTC. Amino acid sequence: CASSPELAGSSYNEQFF.

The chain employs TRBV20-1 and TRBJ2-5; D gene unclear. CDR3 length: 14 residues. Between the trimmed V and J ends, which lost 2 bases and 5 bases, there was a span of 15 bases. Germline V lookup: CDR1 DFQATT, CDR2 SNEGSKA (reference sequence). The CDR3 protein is CSARPRSRRETQYF. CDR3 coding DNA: TGCAGTGCTAGACCCCGATCTAGACGGGAGACCCAGTACTTC.

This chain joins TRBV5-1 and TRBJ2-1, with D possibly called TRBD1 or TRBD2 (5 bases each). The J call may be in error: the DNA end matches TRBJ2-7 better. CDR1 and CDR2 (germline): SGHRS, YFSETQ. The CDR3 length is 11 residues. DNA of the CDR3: TGCGCCAGCGGTAACTGGGGGGAGCAGTACTTC. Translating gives CASGNWGEQYF.

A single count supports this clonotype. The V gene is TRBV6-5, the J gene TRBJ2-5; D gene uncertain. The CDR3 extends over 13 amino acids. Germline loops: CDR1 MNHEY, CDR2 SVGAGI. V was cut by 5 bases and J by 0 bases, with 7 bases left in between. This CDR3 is CASSNSHQETQYF. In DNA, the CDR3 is TGTGCCAGCAGTAACAGTCACCAAGAGACCCAGTACTTC.

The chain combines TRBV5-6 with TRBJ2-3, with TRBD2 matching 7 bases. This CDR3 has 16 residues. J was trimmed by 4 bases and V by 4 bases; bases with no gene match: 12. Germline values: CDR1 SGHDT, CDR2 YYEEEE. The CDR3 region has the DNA TGTGCCAGCAGCCGTCCCAGGACTAGTCGCGCAGATACGCAGTATTTT. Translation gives CASSRPRTSRADTQYF.

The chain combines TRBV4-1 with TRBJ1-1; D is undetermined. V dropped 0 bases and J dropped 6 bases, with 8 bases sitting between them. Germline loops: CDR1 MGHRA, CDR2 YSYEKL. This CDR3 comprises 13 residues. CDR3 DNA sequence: TGCGCCAGCAGCCAAGATGTCGGGGCTGAAGCTTTCTTT. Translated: CASSQDVGAEAFF.

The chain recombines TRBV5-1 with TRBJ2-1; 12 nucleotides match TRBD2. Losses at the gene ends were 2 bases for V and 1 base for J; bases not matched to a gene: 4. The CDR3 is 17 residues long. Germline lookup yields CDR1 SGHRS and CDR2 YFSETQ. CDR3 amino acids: CASSFGLAGSSYNEQFF. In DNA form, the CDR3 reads TGCGCCAGCAGCTTCGGACTAGCGGGGTCGTCCTACAATGAGCAGTTCTTC.

The CDR3 loop is CSARGSAAYEQYF. The DNA of the CDR3 is TGCAGTGCTAGAGGGTCAGCAGCCTACGAGCAGTACTTC. The chain joins TRBV20-1 to TRBJ2-7; D not resolved. Germline values: CDR1 DFQATT, CDR2 SNEGSKA (reference sequence). V lost 1 base, J lost 2 bases, and 9 bases lay in between. The CDR3 is 13 residues long.

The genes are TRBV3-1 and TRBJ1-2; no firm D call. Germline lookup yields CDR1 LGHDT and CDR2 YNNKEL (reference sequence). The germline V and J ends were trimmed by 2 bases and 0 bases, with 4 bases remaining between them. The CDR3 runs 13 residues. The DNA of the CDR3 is TGTGCCAGCAGCCAAAACTCTAACTATGGCTACACCTTC. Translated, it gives CASSQNSNYGYTF.

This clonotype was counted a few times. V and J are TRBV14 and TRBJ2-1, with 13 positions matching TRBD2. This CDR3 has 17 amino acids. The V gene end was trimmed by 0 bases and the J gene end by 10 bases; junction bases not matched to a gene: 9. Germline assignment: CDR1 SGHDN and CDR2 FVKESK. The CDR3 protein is CASSQEGRTSGRGEQFF. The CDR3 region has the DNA TGTGCCAGCAGCCAAGAAGGGCGAACTAGCGGGAGGGGGGAGCAGTTCTTC.

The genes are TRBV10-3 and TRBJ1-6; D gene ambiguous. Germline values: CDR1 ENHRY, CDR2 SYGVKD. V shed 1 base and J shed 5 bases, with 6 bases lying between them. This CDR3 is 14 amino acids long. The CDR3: CAISELRDNSPLHF. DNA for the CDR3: TGTGCCATCAGTGAGTTGCGGGATAATTCACCCCTCCACTTT.